This T cell receptor (beta chain) was recorded in a study of beta chain features in type 1 diabetes (dated by TCRdb to the late 2010s). Context from the whole study: Patients and healthy donors did not differ in mean age, gender distribution, total cell number or subset yield. A total of 85 million to 110 million sorted cells were examined across all samples, and RNA yield correlated strongly with the number of cells per subset. In the study, recently diagnosed type 1 diabetes patients and matched healthy donors were compared on the TCRB repertoires of their sorted circulating CD4+ T cell subsets. Regulatory and stem cell-like memory subsets were obtained from only 8 patients and roughly 8 healthy donors, while naive and central memory subsets were obtained from all 28 donors. Overall study results and their limits: At VDJ recombination sites, patients with type 1 diabetes made fewer insertions and deleted more nucleotides, a pattern implying thymic rearrangement abnormalities. Naive, central memory and regulatory TCRB repertoires appeared to be more alike among patients than among healthy donors. Because cDNA was sequenced instead of genomic DNA, highly expressing activated cells could be over-represented, though the groups showed no difference in activation or CD3 levels. Only small numbers of individuals were included in the HLA sub-analyses, which left unresolved whether HLA type had any influence on TCRB rearrangement. Type 1 diabetes patients showed a moderate but significant shortening of TCRB CDR3 length in all four CD4+ subsets. PCR might favor shorter templates, but patient and control samples were amplified and corrected together, so any skew would affect both groups equally.

The entire amount of isolated RNA was reverse transcribed using the High Capacity cDNA Reverse Transcription Kit, so the sequenced TCRB transcripts were expressed ones. Deep immunoSEQ sequencing was performed on naive, central memory and regulatory T cell samples, with an average of approximately 3.9 million total reads per sample. Sorted cells were lysed in RLT buffer, and RNA was extracted using DNase-treated RNeasy Micro or Mini kits according to cell number. To prevent cross-contamination, each cell subset was processed individually, whereas patient and healthy donor samples were processed jointly. Using the immunoSEQ multiplex PCR, TCRB sequences were amplified from cDNA into 87-bp fragments spanning the CDR3 region. Amplicons were sequenced on the Illumina HiSeq platform. The paper's processing steps were these. PCR bias was computationally corrected using synthetic template baselines, reads within Hamming distance 2 were collapsed, and singletons that could not be merged were discarded. Reads were aligned to IMGT to assign V, D and J genes, CDR3 length, and insertions or deletions at six rearrangement sites. Within each subset, clonotype counts were normalized to sorted cell number, after which true diversity and Gini coefficients were computed with the tcR R package. Repertoire sharing was quantified using the overlap coefficient calculated on TCRB nucleotide sequences. Out-of-frame TCRB sequences from naive cells were analyzed to stand in for the pre-selection repertoire. TCRdb retrieved this table from immuneACCESS and kept in-frame rearrangements only. Not all clones are present; in checked studies, unresolved V genes account for under half, and no reason is known for the remainder. V, J and clone size were drawn from that table, and D and trimming were deduced from the DNA. Present in this sample are 620,000 or so clones, about 14% of which were seen just once. The ten biggest clones cover around 0.095% of the sample.

From each donor, a single peripheral blood sample of around 0.12 L on average was drawn into heparinised tubes. A BD FACSAria II and a panel including CD45RO, CCR7, CD25, CD127, CD95 and CD27 were used to sort naive, central memory, regulatory and stem cell-like memory CD4+ T cells. All sorted populations exceeded 98% purity. PBMCs were separated immediately by Lymphoprep density gradient centrifugation and were stained directly, without being cultured. So that batch effects would be minimized, each experiment stained and sorted samples in pairs, pairing one healthy donor with one patient. Regarding this clone: No antigen is known for it. There are no base qualities to consult, and no much larger clone falls within one base.

The germline V end is reduced by 1 base and the J end by 4 bases; junction bases left unmatched: 3. From the cysteine up to the phenylalanine, the CDR3 has a length of 14 residues. Here the CDR3 DNA is all that survives: 42 bases in frame from base 1. CDR1 is given as SGHDT and CDR2 as YYEEEE, both from the germline V gene. The receptor chain draws on TRBV5-6 and TRBJ2-7, and 9 junction bases match TRBD1. The sample consisted of naive CD4+ T cells from blood. The cell subset or site tag for this specimen amounts to: true naive CD4+ T cells. The TCR sequence derives from a man aged 18 to 35 in good health. The CDR3 protein: CASSLIGQGYEQYF. The nucleotides read TGTGCCAGCAGCTTGATCGGACAGGGGTACGAGCAGTACTTC.